What follows describes a single T cell receptor (beta chain). Its cognate antigen is unknown. Germline loops: CDR1 SGHAT, CDR2 FQNNGV. J gave up 5 bases and V 4 bases, and 7 bases lay outside the gene matches. This CDR3 is 15 amino acids long. This record belongs to a study of CD8 T cells in ankylosing spondylitis. Study outcomes and limitations: Reportedly, disease-linked clones are significantly enriched in ankylosing spondylitis patients' matched synovial fluid. Reactive arthritis synovial fluid and blood previously showed some of these motif variants. A TCR beta motif of about 8 highly homologous variants seemed to mark ankylosing spondylitis blood.

The authors made TCR beta libraries by quantitative 5'-RACE with molecular barcodes. Each CDR3 protein is one row after TCRdb ran MiXCR on the 5' RACE reads. The repertoire holds just under 550,000 distinct CDR3 sequences, with roughly 13% as singletons. This sequence was found in a male donor with ankylosing spondylitis. The chain carries TRBV11-2 and TRBJ1-1, with 10 bases lining up with TRBD1. The source material was blood, either unsorted or a sorted T cell fraction (not recorded which). The CDR3 sequence is CASSSRTGGRTEAFF. The CDR3, as DNA: TGTGCCAGCAGCTCCCGGACAGGGGGAAGGACTGAAGCTTTCTTT.